Below, 31 T cell receptor beta chains from the same sample are listed, as sequenced in a study of CD8 T cells in ankylosing spondylitis. A single record per CDR3 protein comes from TCRdb applying MiXCR to the 5' RACE reads. Counted here are about 96,000 distinct CDR3 sequences, around 27% occurring once; the ten biggest clones make up approximately 59%. Material: blood, either unsorted or a sorted T cell fraction (not recorded which). These receptors were taken from a male donor with ankylosing spondylitis or in good health (not recorded which).

A few counts support this clonotype. The chain has TRBV9 and TRBJ2-1; TRBD2 aligns across 13 bases. The germline V gene has CDR1 SGDLS and CDR2 YYNGEE. The CDR3 loop spans 17 amino acids. After removal of 2 bases from V and 7 bases from J, the junction contained 9 bases not matched to a gene. CDR3 amino acids: CASSVTSGRRIGNEQFF. CDR3 nucleotides: TGTGCCAGCAGCGTGACTAGCGGGAGGCGTATAGGGAATGAGCAGTTCTTC.

The chain couples TRBV6-6 to TRBJ1-2; D perhaps matches TRBD1 (6 bases). V was cut by 8 bases and J by 2 bases, with 9 bases left in between. Germline V gene lookup returns CDR1 MNHNY and CDR2 SVGAGI (reference sequence). The CDR3 consists of 12 residues. The CDR3 sequence: CASADRNYGYTF. The CDR3 DNA reads as TGTGCCAGCGCCGACAGGAACTATGGCTACACCTTC.

J is TRBJ1-2 and V is TRBV29-1; no reliable D call. Trimming removed 2 bases from V and 2 bases from J, with 9 bases in between. Germline V gene sequence: CDR1 SQVTM, CDR2 ANQGSEA. CDR3 length: 13 residues. CDR3 sequence: CSVEPDRNYGYTF. As DNA, the CDR3 is TGCAGCGTTGAACCGGACCGCAACTATGGCTACACCTTC.

In its sample, this clonotype was seen a few times. The chain has TRBV7-3 and TRBJ1-6, with D possibly matching TRBD1 (5 bases). CDR3 length equals 14 residues. The V end lost 3 bases, the J end lost 7 bases, and 10 bases lay between the germline ends. Germline-derived CDR1 and CDR2 are SGHTA and FQGTGA. The CDR3 DNA sequence: TGTGCCAGCAGCTTTGGGGGAGGGAATTCACCCCTCCACTTT. It yields the protein CASSFGGGNSPLHF.

The chain carries TRBV3-1 and TRBJ2-3; D is tentatively TRBD1 or TRBD2 (5 bases each). V was clipped by 0 bases and J by 2 bases, with 12 bases between them. Germline CDR1 and CDR2: LGHDT and YNNKEL (reference sequence). The CDR3 has 16 amino acids. As DNA, the CDR3 is TGTGCCAGCAGCCAAGAGAACAGGCGGGCCACAGATACGCAGTATTTT. The encoded protein is CASSQENRRATDTQYF.

The chain recombines TRBV19 with TRBJ2-1; 7 bases line up with TRBD1. Trimming at V came to 5 bases and at J to 5 bases, leaving 9 bases not matched to a gene. This CDR3 comprises 15 residues. CDR1 and CDR2 (germline): LNHDA, SQIVND (reference sequence). CDR3 in amino acids: CASSPPDRVHNEQFF. The CDR3 DNA is TGTGCCAGTAGTCCCCCAGACAGGGTCCACAATGAGCAGTTCTTC.

Ten or more counts support this clonotype. This chain uses TRBV3-1 with TRBJ1-1; D remains ambiguous. The germline gives CDR1 LGHDT, CDR2 YNNKEL (reference sequence). This CDR3 is built from 15 residues. The V end was cut by 1 base, the J end by 1 base, with 10 bases between. The CDR3 region has the DNA TGTGCCAGCAGCCAAGTCGGCCATCCGAACACTGAAGCTTTCTTT. Translating it yields CASSQVGHPNTEAFF.

This chain uses TRBV15 with TRBJ1-2, with D tentatively TRBD1 (5 bases). V shed 1 base and J shed 1 base, with 16 bases lying between them. This CDR3 has 17 amino acids. CDR1 and CDR2 (germline): LNHNV, YYDKDF (reference sequence). The CDR3, as DNA: TGTGCCACCAGCAGAGGCGGACACGAGCGATTTAACTATGGCTACACCTTC. This gives the protein CATSRGGHERFNYGYTF. Filled out from reference TRBV15 and TRBJ1-2, the complete variable domain reads DAMVIQNPRYQVTQFGKPVTLSCSQTLNHNVMYWYQQKSSQAPKLLFHYYDKDFNNEADTPDNFQSRRPNTSFCFLDIRSPGLGDTAMYLCATSRGGHERFNYGYTFGSGTRLTVV.

The chain has TRBV12-3 or TRBV12-4 and TRBJ1-3; D is unresolved. The V gene lost 8 bases and the J gene lost 0 bases, with 8 bases spanning the gap. The CDR3 contains 13 residues. The CDR3 loop reads CASGKFSGNTIYF. Written as DNA, the CDR3 is TGTGCCAGCGGGAAGTTCTCTGGAAACACCATATATTTT.

This chain links TRBV9 with TRBJ2-3; D is possibly TRBD2 (6 bases). The CDR3 has 15 residues. Germline-derived CDR1 and CDR2 are SGDLS and YYNGEE. Trimming took 1 base from V and 3 from J, leaving 12 bases between them. The DNA for the CDR3 is TGTGCCAGCAGCGTATTGGGGAGGCGAACAGATACGCAGTATTTT. Its translation: CASSVLGRRTDTQYF. Variable domain in full (rest from reference TRBV9 and TRBJ2-3): DSGVTQTPKHLITATGQRVTLRCSPRSGDLSVYWYQQSLDQGLQFLIQYYNGEERAKGNILERFSAQQFPDLHSELNLSSLELGDSALYFCASSVLGRRTDTQYFGPGTRLTVL.

This clonotype appeared a few times. The chain employs TRBV12-3 or TRBV12-4 and TRBJ2-7, with D possibly matching TRBD2 (5 bases). CDR3 length: 13 residues. V was cut by 3 bases and J by 6 bases, with 12 bases left in between. The CDR3 loop is CASSLSGMGEQYV. In DNA form, the CDR3 reads TGTGCCAGCAGTTTGTCCGGGATGGGCGAGCAGTACGTC.

The chain recombines TRBV7-9 with TRBJ1-1; the match to TRBD1 covers 7 bases. V gave up 8 bases and J gave up 7 bases; unmatched junction bases: 10. The germline V gene has CDR1 SEHNR and CDR2 FQNEAQ (reference sequence). The CDR3 contains 13 residues. The CDR3 DNA sequence: TGTGCCAGCGGCTACACAGGGGACGGTGAAGCTTTCTTT. It specifies CASGYTGDGEAFF.

This clonotype was seen at least ten times. V is TRBV5-1 and J is TRBJ2-3, with D maybe TRBD1 (5 bases). V lost 4 bases to trimming and J lost 6 bases, with 12 bases between them. CDR1 and CDR2 from the germline V gene are SGHRS and YFSETQ. The CDR3 spans 13 residues. For the CDR3, the DNA is TGCGCCAGCAGCGCAGGACAAACCGATACGCAGTATTTT. It codes for CASSAGQTDTQYF. The complete variable domain, with remaining parts taken from reference TRBV5-1 and TRBJ2-3, reads KAGVTQTPRYLIKTRGQQVTLSCSPISGHRSVSWYQQTPGQGLQFLFEYFSETQRNKGNFPGRFSGRQFSNSRSEMNVSTLELGDSALYLCASSAGQTDTQYFGPGTRLTVL.

This clonotype was seen a few times. The chain couples TRBV20-1 to TRBJ2-3; TRBD2 matches 11 bases. The CDR3 contains 14 residues. Germline V lookup: CDR1 DFQATT, CDR2 SNEGSKA (reference sequence). V shed 5 bases, J shed 3 bases, and the junction held 4 bases outside the gene matches. This CDR3 reads CSALAGGRTDTQYF. The DNA for the CDR3 is TGCAGTGCTTTAGCGGGAGGGAGGACAGATACGCAGTATTTT.

This clonotype was detected ten times or more. The chain has TRBV5-1 and TRBJ1-1; 9 bases map to TRBD1. CDR3 length: 14 residues. V shed 4 bases and J 6 bases; nucleotides not matched to a gene: 7. Germline V gives CDR1 SGHRS, CDR2 YFSETQ. CDR3 sequence: CASSVTGGVAEAFF. The DNA of the CDR3 is TGCGCCAGCAGCGTTACAGGGGGCGTCGCTGAAGCTTTCTTT.

The rearrangement links TRBV7-9 to TRBJ2-4; TRBD2 is a possible D gene (6 bases). CDR1 and CDR2 (germline): SEHNR, FQNEAQ (reference sequence). Trimming left V 2 bases short and J 7 bases short, with 6 bases between. The CDR3 has 12 amino acids. In nucleotides, the CDR3 is TGTGCCAGCAGCTTACGGGGGAACATTCAGTACTTC. Residues: CASSLRGNIQYF.

The chain carries TRBV7-9 and TRBJ2-7; unclear D gene. CDR3 length equals 14 residues. The germline gives CDR1 SEHNR, CDR2 FQNEAQ (reference sequence). V was clipped by 2 bases and J by 1 base, with 9 bases between them. CDR3 amino acids: CASSLLEKSYEQYV. The DNA for the CDR3 is TGTGCCAGCAGCTTACTAGAGAAGTCCTACGAGCAGTACGTC.

About this clonotype: At one boundary the junction diverges from the germline segment, which might be a read error. The J gene is TRBJ2-7, the V gene TRBV19; TRBD2 matches at 10 bases. This CDR3 has 15 amino acids. Germline loops: CDR1 LNHDA, CDR2 SQIVND (reference sequence). The CDR3 DNA reads TGTGCCAGTAGTGCTACTAGCGGGATGTCCTACGAGCAGTACTTT. This translates into CASSATSGMSYEQYF. Variable domain in full (rest from reference TRBV19 and TRBJ2-7): DGGITQSPKYLFRKEGQNVTLSCEQNLNHDAMYWYRQDPGQGLRLIYYSQIVNDFQKGDIAEGYSVSREKKESFPLTVTSAQKNPTAFYLCASSATSGMSYEQYFGPGTRLTVT.

The chain employs TRBV14 and TRBJ2-1, with a weak D call TRBD2 (6 bases). V lost 3 bases and J 1 base, leaving 13 bases between the germline ends. In germline, CDR1 is SGHDN, CDR2 FVKESK. CDR3 length: 16 residues. CDR3 region: CASSQHTGRSYNEQFF. The CDR3 DNA reads TGTGCCAGCAGCCAGCACACCGGGAGATCCTACAATGAGCAGTTCTTC.

The rearrangement links TRBV6-1 to TRBJ2-5; unclear D gene. V lost 0 bases and J lost 1, with 0 bases in between. The V gene's germline CDR1 is MNHNS and CDR2 SASEGT. The CDR3 extends over 12 amino acids. The CDR3 bases are TGTGCCAGCAGTGAAGCCCAAGAGACCCAGTACTTC. Amino acid sequence: CASSEAQETQYF.

In DNA, the CDR3 is TGCGCCAGCAGCGCCGACAGGGAATTTCGCATTGAAAAACTGTTTTTT. Its protein is CASSADREFRIEKLFF. The chain joins TRBV5-1 to TRBJ1-4; 7 nucleotides agree with TRBD1. This CDR3 is 16 amino acids long. Losses at the gene ends were 4 bases for V and 7 bases for J; bases not matched to a gene: 13. Germline CDR1 and CDR2: SGHRS and YFSETQ.

The chain couples TRBV2 to TRBJ2-2, with D uncertain. The CDR3 totals 16 residues. V was pared by 7 bases and J by 4 bases, with 19 bases between. Germline lookup yields CDR1 SNHLY and CDR2 FYNNEI. CDR3 coding DNA: TGTGCCAGCACCAGGAGTGGAAGAGTAGGCACCGGGGAGCTGTTTTTT. Protein product: CASTRSGRVGTGELFF. The whole variable domain, remainder taken from reference TRBV2 and TRBJ2-2, is EPEVTQTPSHQVTQMGQEVILRCVPISNHLYFYWYRQILGQKVEFLVSFYNNEISEKSEIFDDQFSVERPDGSNFTLKIRSTKLEDSAMYFCASTRSGRVGTGELFFGEGSRLTVL.

The chain is built from TRBV20-1 and TRBJ1-5; TRBD1 aligns across 7 bases. Germline CDR1 reads DFQATT; CDR2 reads SNEGSKA (reference sequence). The CDR3 consists of 13 residues. Unmatched junction bases numbered 4, after V lost 4 bases and J lost 4 bases. For the CDR3, the DNA is TGCAGTGCTACTAGGGACAGAAATCAGCCCCAGCATTTT. Translation: CSATRDRNQPQHF.

This clonotype appeared many times. The rearrangement links TRBV5-1 to TRBJ1-2; no reliable D call. Between the trimmed V and J ends, which lost 4 bases and 3 bases, there was a span of 13 bases. CDR1 is SGHRS, CDR2 YFSETQ, per germline. CDR3 length equals 14 residues. CDR3 sequence reads: CASSQTGIDYGYTF. CDR3 bases: TGCGCCAGCAGCCAGACGGGGATCGACTATGGCTACACCTTC.

This clonotype was observed a few times. This chain links TRBV5-1 with TRBJ2-7; 9 positions match TRBD1. The CDR3 is 15 residues long. Losses at the gene ends were 2 bases for V and 4 bases for J; bases not matched to a gene: 7. CDR1 and CDR2 from the germline V gene are SGHRS and YFSETQ. CDR3 sequence: CASSFAGTGSYEQYF. DNA for the CDR3: TGCGCCAGCAGCTTCGCCGGGACAGGGAGTTACGAGCAGTACTTC.

The chain employs TRBV7-9 and TRBJ1-1; D gene unclear. The germline V gene encodes CDR1 SEHNR and CDR2 FQNEAQ (reference sequence). The V end lost 5 bases, the J end lost 6 bases, and 16 bases lay between the germline ends. The CDR3 totals 14 residues. This chain's CDR3 is CASSARNGFAEAFF. CDR3 sequence (DNA): TGTGCCAGCAGCGCCCGTAACGGTTTCGCTGAAGCTTTCTTT.

This clonotype was detected a few times. The V gene is TRBV7-8, the J gene TRBJ2-3; 7 positions match TRBD2. CDR3 length: 15 amino acids. Unmatched junction bases numbered 7, after V lost 1 base and J lost 6 bases. Germline lookup yields CDR1 SGHVS and CDR2 FQNEAQ. DNA of the CDR3: TGTGCCAGCAGCTTAGTCGGGGGGTGGGATGATACGCAGTATTTT. Translating it yields CASSLVGGWDDTQYF.

A note on this clonotype: A much larger clone lies one base from this, so it may be a read error. The chain carries TRBV20-1 and TRBJ1-6; D uncertain. Per germline, CDR1 DFQATT and CDR2 SNEGSKA (reference sequence). V lost 5 bases and J lost 14, with 28 bases in between. The CDR3 has 16 amino acids. The DNA for the CDR3 is TGCAGTGCTTCTCAAGAATATACTATGGGGAGCTCAACCCTCCACTTT. Amino acid sequence: CSASQEYTMGSSTLHF.

This clonotype appeared a few times. The chain combines TRBV3-1 with TRBJ2-7; D gene unclear. The CDR3 runs 11 residues. Germline values: CDR1 LGHDT, CDR2 YNNKEL (reference sequence). Trimming shortened V by 5 bases and J by 3 bases, and 5 bases separated the two germline ends. The CDR3 region is CASSVRYEQYF. In DNA, the CDR3 is TGTGCCAGCAGCGTTCGCTACGAGCAGTACTTC.

V usage is TRBV20-1 and J usage is TRBJ1-1; tentatively, D is TRBD1 (5 bases). This CDR3 has 12 residues. The germline CDR1 and CDR2 sequences are DFQATT and SNEGSKA (reference sequence). Trimming pared 5 bases from V and 4 bases from J, leaving 11 bases between. The chain's CDR3 is CSAYRSSTEAFF. CDR3 sequence (DNA): TGCAGTGCTTACAGGAGCAGCACTGAAGCTTTCTTT.

V usage is TRBV18 and J usage is TRBJ2-1, with 8 bases lining up with TRBD1. Unmatched junction bases numbered 8, after V lost 1 base and J lost 6 bases. Looked up from germline, CDR1 is KGHSH and CDR2 is LQKENI. The CDR3 has 16 residues. The CDR3 DNA reads TGTGCCAGCTCACCACAGGCACAGGGGGAAGGCAATGAGCAGTTCTTC. Its protein is CASSPQAQGEGNEQFF.